This TCR beta chain was retrieved from a study of OX40 agonist ivuxolimab in advanced cancers. The overall study: Males comprised 70% to 90% of the group, whose mean age was approximately 60 years (range roughly 20 to 85).

Points from the study as a whole: Normalized T-cell clonal expansion was also low in some nonresponders. At 0.1 to 3.0 mg/kg, CD4+ and CD8+ blood T cells expanded clonally by week 6.

The table came from immunoSEQ multiplex PCR; TCRdb's copy has only in-frame clones and leaves some out. The data contain about 89,000 clones, roughly 93% of them singletons. As concerns this clone: Its antigen is not identified.

Between the trimmed V and J ends, which lost 0 bases and 7 bases, there was a span of 15 bases. The germline V gene has CDR1 SGDLS and CDR2 YYNGEE. This CDR3 comprises 15 residues. The source is an adult with an advanced solid tumor such as melanoma, head and neck, liver or kidney cancer. Sequenced here: CD4+ or CD8+ T cells sorted from blood, sampled in a trial of the OX40 agonist ivuxolimab. This rearrangement joins TRBV9 to TRBJ2-3; no firm D call. Here the CDR3 DNA reads TGTGCCAGCAGCGTAGATGGGGTCAGTTCCTATACGCAGTATTTT. It codes for CASSVDGVSSYTQYF.